The entry that follows covers one TCR beta chain sequence. Authors' methods: Amplification of reference gene primers provided the estimated nucleated cell counts. TCRdb's table, derived via immunoSEQ multiplex PCR, lists solely in-frame clones and lacks some. The V and J calls and clone size were taken over from that table, and D and trimming were inferred from the DNA. Altogether over 250,000 clones are present, approximately 88% being singletons, with the ten largest covering around 2.1%. In germline, CDR1 is MNHEY, CDR2 SVGAGI. The CDR3 runs 15 residues. Trimming removed 1 base at V and 6 bases at J, with 14 bases between. The data originate from a study of blood T cell repertoires in COVID-19. Study information: Spain, Italy and the United States supplied samples that represented acute and convalescent COVID-19. The analysed material was cDNA or gDNA that came from T cells, B-cell-depleted T cells, or PBMCs.

The sample comprised peripheral blood. The chain has TRBV6-5 and TRBJ2-3; TRBD1 might be the D (6 bases). The TCR originated in a man aged 50-60 years with acute or convalescent COVID-19. The CDR3 sequence: CASSYLQGIADTQYF. The CDR3 nucleotides are TGTGCCAGCAGTTACTTACAGGGAATCGCGGATACGCAGTATTTT.